This entry is about one T cell receptor (beta chain). The CDR3 has 14 residues. Germline V gene data show CDR1 as GTSNPN and CDR2 as SVGIG (reference sequence). Trimming took 4 bases from V and 4 from J; bases not matched to a gene: 9. The sample originates from a study of control samples from healthy donors and cancer patients. Some clones are missing from TCRdb's copy, which holds only in-frame ones; the method was immunoSEQ multiplex PCR. The sample gives 98,000 or so clones, about 80% of which show up once; over 9.5% is in the top ten. The chain combines TRBV30 with TRBJ1-1; 7 nucleotides agree with TRBD1. The specimen sequenced was blood. The receptor's source is a woman aged 30 to 39 in good health. DNA for the CDR3: TGTGCCTGGACCCACAGGGGCGTAGGCACTGAAGCTTTCTTT. Residues: CAWTHRGVGTEAFF.